A selection of T cell receptor beta chains follows, all from one sample in a study of OX40 agonist ivuxolimab in advanced cancers. TCRdb's copy holds only in-frame clones and misses some; the assay was immunoSEQ multiplex PCR. Here the sample spans about 64,000 clones, 70% to 90% being singletons. Sequencing was performed on CD4+ or CD8+ T cells sorted from blood, taken in a trial of the OX40 agonist ivuxolimab. The receptor source for this set is an adult with an advanced solid tumor such as melanoma, head and neck, liver or kidney cancer. Each CDR3 is given without its conserved first and last residue. The D gene is left open where the match is weak. Only part of the rows carry a size: once, few, many, or a class if the clone is expanded.

j_call,clone_size,d_call,v_call,cdr3_aa
TRBJ2-5,.,.,TRBV9,ASSVGYREETQY
TRBJ2-6,.,.,TRBV7-2,ASSLSSGANVLT
TRBJ1-1,few,.,TRBV7-9,ASSNRANTEAF
TRBJ2-3,.,.,TRBV29-1,SVPALTDTQY
TRBJ1-2,.,TRBD1,TRBV6-5,ASSDREWYGYT
TRBJ1-3,.,TRBD1,TRBV5-4,ASSFRTGTSGNTIY
TRBJ1-4,.,.,TRBV2,ASSVWGIREKLF
TRBJ1-1,.,.,TRBV9,ASSVLSPRDTEAF
.,.,TRBD1,TRBV5-6,ASSSADRGRYEQY
TRBJ1-2,.,.,TRBV5-5,ASSGVGQAGYGYT
TRBJ1-2,.,TRBD1,TRBV7-2,ASSLSAGGAPHGYT
TRBJ2-7,.,.,TRBV18,ASSPSRRGSPSYEQY
TRBJ1-5,.,TRBD1,TRBV6-6,ASSRQGPNQPQH
TRBJ1-2,few,.,TRBV5-6,ASSFGNYGYT
TRBJ1-2,.,.,TRBV10-3,AISESTRGAGYGYT
TRBJ2-2,.,.,TRBV5-4,ASSSYTGELF
TRBJ1-2,.,TRBD1,TRBV5-1,ASSFTGGSYGYT
TRBJ1-2,once,.,TRBV11-2,ASSLVVKPDYGYT